The 23 T cell receptor beta chains below come from one sample, sequenced in a study of T cell changes during pregnancy in multiple sclerosis. TCRdb's table, derived via immunoSEQ multiplex PCR, lists solely in-frame clones and lacks some. The sample has tens of thousands of clones, approximately 87% seen once. Source: CD8+ T cells from peripheral blood mononuclear cells, taken after pregnancy. Every receptor here comes from a female donor with multiple sclerosis, enrolled in a pregnancy study.

This clone was detected only once. The chain employs TRBV6-4 and TRBJ2-1; TRBD2 matches 14 bases. The CDR3 is 15 residues long. The J segment lost 8 bases and the V segment lost 8 bases, leaving 8 bases of the junction unmatched. Germline CDR1 MRHNA, CDR2 SNTAGT. The chain's CDR3 is CASSTSGGANDEQFF. The DNA for the CDR3 is TGTGCCAGCTCGACTAGCGGGGGGGCGAACGATGAGCAGTTCTTC.

The chain uses TRBV7-6 and TRBJ2-7; TRBD1 matches at 11 bases. Germline CDR1 SGHVS, CDR2 FNYEAQ. With 5 bases clipped from V and 5 bases from J, the junction kept 8 bases outside the gene matches. The CDR3 length is 15 residues. The CDR3 is CASSVLDRGQDEQYF. The DNA for the CDR3 is TGTGCCAGCAGCGTACTGGACAGGGGGCAAGACGAGCAGTACTTC.

The chain employs TRBV7-9 and TRBJ2-7, with D possibly being TRBD2 (6 bases). The CDR3 is 14 residues long. Trimming removed 3 bases at V and 5 bases at J, with 14 bases between. Per the germline V gene, CDR1 is SEHNR and CDR2 is FQNEAQ (reference sequence). The chain's CDR3 is CASSFAGPFHEQYF. CDR3 coding DNA: TGTGCCAGCAGCTTCGCGGGGCCTTTCCACGAGCAGTACTTC.

The chain uses TRBV6-4 and TRBJ2-3, with 7 bases matching TRBD2. Trimming at V came to 6 bases and at J to 2 bases, leaving 5 bases not matched to a gene. This CDR3 has 14 residues. Germline CDR1 is MRHNA and CDR2 is SNTAGT. CDR3 residues: CASSRSGATDTQYF. The CDR3, as DNA: TGTGCCAGCAGCCGCAGCGGGGCCACAGATACGCAGTATTTT.

With respect to this clone: At one of its ends the junction is not consistent with the germline gene, which may arise from a read error. This chain joins TRBV6-1 and TRBJ2-2; TRBD1 aligns across 9 bases. Germline CDR1 MNHNS, CDR2 SASEGT. This CDR3 has 14 residues. The CDR3, as DNA: TGTGCCAGCAGTGGGACAGGGGAAACCGGGGAGCTGCTTTTT. It yields the protein CASSGTGETGELLF.

The chain has TRBV27 and TRBJ1-1, with D perhaps matching TRBD1 (6 bases). Germline CDR1 reads MNHEY; CDR2 reads SMNVEV (reference sequence). Deletions cut 7 bases from V and 11 bases from J, with 14 bases between. This CDR3 has 11 residues. The CDR3: CASTGGAHAFF. As DNA, the CDR3 is TGTGCCAGCACCGGGGGGGCACACGCTTTCTTT.

This clone was seen a handful of times. The J gene is TRBJ2-2, the V gene TRBV6-4; 9 bases line up with TRBD2. The CDR3 totals 14 residues. In germline, CDR1 is MRHNA, CDR2 SNTAGT. V lost 4 bases and J lost 3; bases outside the gene matches: 0. The CDR3 region has the DNA TGTGCCAGCAGTGCTAGCGGGGACACCGGGGAGCTGTTTTTT. Translated: CASSASGDTGELFF.

V is TRBV2 and J is TRBJ1-3; 7 nucleotides line up with TRBD1. Unmatched junction bases numbered 6, after V lost 5 bases and J lost 5 bases. Germline V gives CDR1 SNHLY, CDR2 FYNNEI. CDR3 length: 14 amino acids. CDR3 region: CASSLLTGRNTIYF. The CDR3 coding sequence is TGTGCCAGCAGTCTCCTGACAGGGCGAAACACCATATATTTT.

V gene TRBV6-5 combines with J gene TRBJ1-1; 7 positions agree with TRBD1. This CDR3 region has 15 residues. Germline V gene sequence: CDR1 MNHEY, CDR2 SVGAGI. V lost 7 bases and J lost 0; bases outside the gene matches: 8. The DNA for the CDR3 is TGTGCCAGCATCTTCACACAGGGGCTGAACACTGAAGCTTTCTTT. This encodes CASIFTQGLNTEAFF.

J is TRBJ2-3 and V is TRBV6-4, with TRBD1 matching 9 bases. Unmatched junction bases numbered 7, after V lost 5 bases and J lost 4 bases. The length of the CDR3 is 15 residues. The germline CDR1 and CDR2 sequences are MRHNA and SNTAGT. CDR3 nucleotide sequence: TGTGCCAGCAGTCGGGGACAGGGAGGCTCAGATACGCAGTATTTT. The encoded protein is CASSRGQGGSDTQYF.

This chain joins TRBV30 and TRBJ1-1, with a possible D match to TRBD1 (5 bases). CDR3 length: 13 residues. With 2 bases removed from V and 2 bases from J, the gap between germline ends came to 9 bases. In germline, CDR1 is GTSNPN, CDR2 SVGIG (reference sequence). This CDR3 is CAWSLTGNTEAFF. The CDR3 region has the DNA TGTGCCTGGAGTCTAACAGGAAACACTGAAGCTTTCTTT.

The CDR3 region has the DNA TGCGCCAGCAGCTTCCTAGCGGGGGGGGAGTACAATGAGCAGTTCTTC. Protein product: CASSFLAGGEYNEQFF. This chain joins TRBV5-1 and TRBJ2-1; TRBD2 agrees at 12 bases. The trim removed 2 bases at V and 4 bases at J, leaving 4 bases unmatched. This CDR3 is built from 16 residues. The germline CDR1 and CDR2 sequences are SGHRS and YFSETQ.

The rearrangement joins TRBV7-9 to TRBJ1-1, with 7 bases fitting TRBD1. CDR1 and CDR2 from the germline V gene are SEHNR and FQNEAQ (reference sequence). Trimming at V came to 5 bases and at J to 4 bases, leaving 10 bases not matched to a gene. This CDR3 comprises 15 residues. CDR3 region: CASSGVQGLGTEAFF. The CDR3 DNA sequence: TGTGCCAGCAGCGGGGTACAGGGGTTGGGCACTGAAGCTTTCTTT.

This clone was recorded only once. The rearrangement joins TRBV27 to TRBJ1-4; tentatively, D is TRBD1 (5 bases). Trimming left V 3 bases short and J 7 bases short, with 12 bases between. This CDR3 is 14 amino acids long. Germline V lookup: CDR1 MNHEY, CDR2 SMNVEV (reference sequence). The DNA of the CDR3 is TGTGCCAGCAGTTTCCAAGGGGCAGGTGAAAAACTGTTTTTT. It specifies CASSFQGAGEKLFF.

The rearrangement links TRBV2 to TRBJ2-7, with D possibly being TRBD1 (6 bases). The germline V gene encodes CDR1 SNHLY and CDR2 FYNNEI. V was clipped by 7 bases and J by 0 bases, with 16 bases between them. The CDR3 is made up of 15 amino acids. The CDR3 bases are TGTGCCAGCACCGAGGGGCACAGGGTCTCCTACGAGCAGTACTTC. This translates into CASTEGHRVSYEQYF.

Worth noting for this clone: The junction differs from germline at one of its ends, possibly a read error. V and J are TRBV7-8 and TRBJ1-1, with a tentative D call TRBD1 (6 bases). In germline, CDR1 is SGHVS, CDR2 FQNEAQ. CDR3 length: 16 amino acids. The CDR3 nucleotides are TGTGCCAGCAGTTTAGCGACAGGCCCCCCACACACTGAAGCTTTCTTT. This encodes CASSLATGPPHTEAFF.

J is TRBJ2-7 and V is TRBV7-8, with 10 bases matching TRBD2. Germline V gene data show CDR1 as SGHVS and CDR2 as FQNEAQ. The CDR3 totals 14 residues. The J segment lost 4 bases and the V segment lost 4 bases, leaving 4 bases of the junction unmatched. CDR3 sequence: CASSSLLAGYEQYF. The CDR3 DNA is TGTGCCAGCAGCTCATTACTAGCGGGGTACGAGCAGTACTTC.

V usage is TRBV7-9 and J usage is TRBJ1-2, with 7 bases that match TRBD1. CDR3 length: 12 amino acids. The junction had 5 bases not matched to a gene; V was cut back by 1 base and J by 12 bases. CDR1 is SEHNR, CDR2 FQNEAQ, per germline (reference sequence). CDR3 nucleotide sequence: TGTGCCAGCAGCTTAGGGGACAGCCCTAACACCTTC. Its translation is CASSLGDSPNTF.

The rearrangement links TRBV5-4 to TRBJ2-1; D gene ambiguous. Germline CDR1 SGHNT, CDR2 YYREEE (reference sequence). Trimming removed 1 base at V and 4 bases at J, with 15 bases between. This CDR3 has 16 residues. The CDR3 here is CASSLPSVSRYNEQFF. The CDR3 DNA reads as TGTGCCAGCAGCTTGCCCAGCGTTTCTAGGTACAATGAGCAGTTCTTC.

A note on this clone: The sample holds other DNA sequences that translate to the same CDR3. CDR3 loop: CASSDSSGSYNEQFF. CDR3 DNA sequence: TGTGCCAGCAGTGACAGTAGCGGGAGCTACAATGAGCAGTTCTTC. The chain couples TRBV6-4 to TRBJ2-1; 9 nucleotides agree with TRBD2. Germline CDR1 and CDR2: MRHNA and SNTAGT. This CDR3 is 15 amino acids long. Trimming at V came to 2 bases and at J to 3 bases, leaving 2 bases not matched to a gene.

The rearrangement joins TRBV5-5 to TRBJ1-4, with 7 bases fitting TRBD1. Germline V gene sequence: CDR1 SGHKS, CDR2 YYEKEE (reference sequence). V shed 1 base, J shed 8 bases, and the junction held 5 bases outside the gene matches. The CDR3 contains 14 residues. CDR3 in DNA: TGTGCCAGCAGCTTGACAGGACAGGAAGAAAAACTGTTTTTT. As protein: CASSLTGQEEKLFF.

The V call is TRBV28, the J call TRBJ2-1; 13 bases agree with TRBD2. This CDR3 has 16 amino acids. V gave up 2 bases and J gave up 2 bases; unmatched junction bases: 0. CDR1 and CDR2 from the germline V gene are MDHEN and SYDVKM. The CDR3 DNA reads as TGTGCCAGCAGTTTAACTAGCGGGGGGGCCTACAATGAGCAGTTCTTC. As protein: CASSLTSGGAYNEQFF. Using reference TRBV28 and TRBJ2-1 for the parts outside the CDR3, the full variable domain is DVKVTQSSRYLVKRTGEKVFLECVQDMDHENMFWYRQDPGLGLRLIYFSYDVKMKEKGDIPEGYSVSREKKERFSLILESASTNQTSMYLCASSLTSGGAYNEQFFGPGTRLTVL.

The chain has TRBV5-6 and TRBJ2-7; 9 bases agree with TRBD2. The CDR3 length is 16 residues. The ends lost 4 bases at V and 2 bases at J; junction bases unmatched: 10. Per germline, CDR1 SGHDT and CDR2 YYEEEE. CDR3 coding DNA: TGTGCCAGCAGCCCCGAGAGCGGGGGGCCCCCCTACGAGCAGTACTTC. This encodes CASSPESGGPPYEQYF.